These 21 T cell receptor beta chains came from one sample sequenced in a study of shared clonotypes between healthy human individuals. The protocol was immunoSEQ multiplex PCR, while the TCRdb copy is restricted to in-frame clones and leaves out a portion. The sample gives about 490,000 clones, 79% of which show up once; approximately 12% is in the top ten. Sequenced sample: PBMCs. These receptors originate from a woman aged 40 to 50 in good health. Some clones in this sample may be carry-over from other donors' samples.

The chain uses TRBV28 and TRBJ2-2; 7 positions agree with TRBD2. CDR1 is MDHEN, CDR2 SYDVKM, per germline. This CDR3 is 12 amino acids long. V shed 10 bases and J 2 bases; nucleotides not matched to a gene: 1. CDR3 sequence: CAMGLNTGELFF. The CDR3 nucleotides are TGTGCCATGGGACTAAACACCGGGGAGCTGTTTTTT.

Worth noting for this clone: The junction departs from germline at one end; a sequencing error may be responsible. The chain employs TRBV7-9 and TRBJ2-1, with D possibly being TRBD1 (7 bases). This CDR3 region has 12 residues. In germline, CDR1 is SEHNR, CDR2 FQNEAQ (reference sequence). CDR3 nucleotide sequence: TGTGCCAGCAGCCAGCGAGAAGGGGGCGGGATCTTC. This encodes CASSQREGGGIF.

V usage is TRBV28 and J usage is TRBJ1-5; tentative D call: TRBD1 (5 bases). V lost 0 bases and J lost 4, with 7 bases in between. The CDR3 runs to 14 residues. Looked up from germline, CDR1 is MDHEN and CDR2 is SYDVKM. The CDR3 here is CASSLWQGNQPQHF. CDR3 bases: TGTGCCAGCAGTTTATGGCAGGGAAATCAGCCCCAGCATTTT. Together with reference TRBV28 and TRBJ1-5, the CDR3 gives the full variable domain: DVKVTQSSRYLVKRTGEKVFLECVQDMDHENMFWYRQDPGLGLRLIYFSYDVKMKEKGDIPEGYSVSREKKERFSLILESASTNQTSMYLCASSLWQGNQPQHFGDGTRLSIL.

The chain joins TRBV4-2 to TRBJ1-2; 8 bases map to TRBD1. The germline gives CDR1 LGHNA, CDR2 YNFKEQ. The CDR3 covers 13 residues. The J segment lost 6 bases and the V segment lost 4 bases, leaving 4 bases of the junction unmatched. Here the CDR3 reads CASSLTGGDGYTF. The CDR3 DNA is TGTGCCAGCAGCCTCACAGGGGGTGATGGCTACACCTTC.

This chain links TRBV4-2 with TRBJ2-7; TRBD2 matches 7 bases. CDR3 length: 14 amino acids. V trimming: 2 bases; J trimming: 1 base; junction bases outside the gene matches: 2. Germline V gives CDR1 LGHNA, CDR2 YNFKEQ. The CDR3 loop is CASSQRDYSYEQYF. Here the CDR3 DNA reads TGTGCCAGCAGCCAACGGGACTATTCCTACGAGCAGTACTTC.

This clone was detected a few times. The J gene is TRBJ2-7, the V gene TRBV30; D may match TRBD1 or TRBD2 (5 bases each). The CDR3 contains 14 residues. Trimming shortened V by 3 bases and J by 6 bases, and 18 bases separated the two germline ends. The germline gives CDR1 GTSNPN, CDR2 SVGIG (reference sequence). CDR3 nucleotide sequence: TGTGCCTGGAGCCTCCGTGGGGGTTGGCGCGAGCAGTACTTC. This encodes CAWSLRGGWREQYF.

This clone was recorded a few times. The DNA for the CDR3 is TGTGCCAGCAAGGGACAGGGAAAGCGGACCCAGTACTTC. Its translation is CASKGQGKRTQYF. J is TRBJ2-5 and V is TRBV6-6; TRBD1 agrees at 9 bases. J gave up 7 bases and V 7 bases, and 7 bases lay outside the gene matches. Germline lookup yields CDR1 MNHNY and CDR2 SVGAGI (reference sequence). The length of the CDR3 is 13 residues.

This clone was seen at least ten times. In the same sample, other DNA sequences code for this CDR3. The chain links TRBV11-3 to TRBJ1-1, with D hard to call. Looked up from germline, CDR1 is SGHNT and CDR2 is YENEEA. This CDR3 is 13 amino acids long. The V and J ends lost 4 bases and 2 bases respectively, with 8 bases between them. The CDR3 region is CASSSEFNTEAFF. Written as DNA, the CDR3 is TGTGCCAGCAGCTCGGAATTCAACACTGAAGCTTTCTTT.

The chain carries TRBV6-1 and TRBJ2-1, with 7 bases fitting TRBD2. The germline V gene encodes CDR1 MNHNS and CDR2 SASEGT. The CDR3 has 16 amino acids. The junction had 8 bases not matched to a gene; V was cut back by 2 bases and J by 4 bases. The CDR3: CASSELSAGPYNEQFF. DNA of the CDR3: TGTGCCAGCAGTGAACTTTCAGCGGGACCTTACAATGAGCAGTTCTTC.

V and J are TRBV4-3 and TRBJ2-7; 7 bases are shared with TRBD2. In germline, CDR1 is LGHNA, CDR2 YSLEER. The V and J ends lost 0 bases and 2 bases, in that order; junction bases with no gene match: 4. The CDR3 spans 15 residues. CDR3 loop: CASSQDWTSAYEQYF. The CDR3 coding sequence is TGCGCCAGCAGCCAAGACTGGACTAGTGCCTACGAGCAGTACTTC.

The chain recombines TRBV9 with TRBJ2-3; tentatively, D is TRBD2 (7 bases). Germline V lookup: CDR1 SGDLS, CDR2 YYNGEE. The germline V and J ends were trimmed by 3 bases and 1 base, with 12 bases remaining between them. This CDR3 has 15 residues. The CDR3 nucleotides read TGTGCCAGCAGCGCAAGGGGGGGCGGCACAGATACGCAGTATTTT. The encoded protein is CASSARGGGTDTQYF.

The CDR3 DNA is TGTGCCAGTAGACAACCGGGGACAGGGCGTACTGAAGCTTTCTTT. It translates to CASRQPGTGRTEAFF. This chain connects TRBV6-1 to TRBJ1-1, with 9 positions matching TRBD1. The CDR3 totals 15 residues. Germline V gives CDR1 MNHNS, CDR2 SASEGT. J was trimmed by 5 bases and V by 9 bases; bases with no gene match: 13.

The chain recombines TRBV7-3 with TRBJ2-1, with 10 bases identical to TRBD2. The CDR3 is 15 amino acids. V lost 6 bases to trimming and J lost 9 bases; unmatched junction nucleotides: 11. CDR1 and CDR2 from the germline V gene are SGHTA and FQGTGA. The chain's CDR3 is CASSQGASGRVEQFF. For the CDR3, the DNA is TGTGCCAGCAGTCAAGGGGCTAGCGGGAGAGTTGAGCAGTTCTTC. The entire variable domain, with the rest obtained from reference TRBV7-3 and TRBJ2-1, is as follows: GAGVSQTPSNKVTEKGKYVELRCDPISGHTALYWYRQSLGQGPEFLIYFQGTGAADDSGLPNDRFFAVRPEGSVSTLKIQRTERGDSAVYLCASSQGASGRVEQFFGPGTRLTVL.

This rearrangement joins TRBV18 to TRBJ2-5; 10 bases align to TRBD2. V was clipped by 3 bases and J by 1 base; unmatched bases: 11. Germline assignment: CDR1 KGHSH and CDR2 LQKENI. There are 18 residues in the CDR3. Written as DNA, the CDR3 is TGTGCCAGCTCACCCGGACTAGCGGAACAATGGCTCCAAGAGACCCAGTACTTC. It specifies CASSPGLAEQWLQETQYF.

The chain links TRBV7-9 to TRBJ2-1; D not resolved. Germline lookup yields CDR1 SEHNR and CDR2 FQNEAQ (reference sequence). CDR3 length equals 16 residues. With 3 bases removed from V and 2 bases from J, the gap between germline ends came to 14 bases. In DNA form, the CDR3 reads TGTGCCAGCAGCTTTTTCGGCCAAACGGCCTACAATGAGCAGTTCTTC. Residues: CASSFFGQTAYNEQFF.

The genes are TRBV30 and TRBJ1-4; D unresolved. Trimming cost V 5 bases and J 11 bases, with 12 bases left between them. The CDR3 extends over 11 amino acids. Germline-derived CDR1 and CDR2 are GTSNPN and SVGIG (reference sequence). CDR3 bases: TGTGCCTGGCACCTCGGTCTCAAACTGTTTTTT. This gives the protein CAWHLGLKLFF.

In regard to this clone: This may be a read error, as it is one base from a much larger clone. Other DNA variants within this sample encode the same CDR3. The V gene is TRBV20-1, the J gene TRBJ1-4; D unclear. CDR1 DFQATT and CDR2 SNEGSKA come from the germline V gene (reference sequence). This CDR3 contains 10 residues. The chain's CDR3 is CSALEEKLFF. The CDR3 DNA sequence: TGCAGTGCCCTGGAGGAAAAATTGTTTTTT.

J is TRBJ2-5 and V is TRBV5-1; TRBD2 matches at 8 bases. With 7 bases clipped from V and 2 bases from J, the junction kept 10 bases outside the gene matches. Germline V gene sequence: CDR1 SGHRS, CDR2 YFSETQ. The CDR3 length is 15 residues. The CDR3 DNA follows: TGCGCCAGCGGTCGCGGGAGGAGCCCGCAAGAGACCCAGTACTTC. The encoded protein is CASGRGRSPQETQYF.

The chain recombines TRBV29-1 with TRBJ1-1; D is perhaps TRBD1 (6 bases). Trimming removed 6 bases from V and 1 base from J, with 15 bases in between. This CDR3 has 14 residues. Germline V gene lookup returns CDR1 SQVTM and CDR2 ANQGSEA. The DNA of the CDR3 is TGCAGCGTGAAGGAGGGGGGCAGGAACACTGAAGCTTTCTTT. Protein sequence: CSVKEGGRNTEAFF.

The gene calls are TRBV19 and TRBJ2-7; D is ambiguous. CDR1 and CDR2 from the germline V gene are LNHDA and SQIVND (reference sequence). The V and J ends lost 5 bases and 7 bases respectively, with 12 bases between them. CDR3 length: 12 residues. In DNA form, the CDR3 reads TGTGCCAGTAGTGACACGACGCGTGAGCAGTACTTC. It encodes CASSDTTREQYF.

This chain joins TRBV7-9 and TRBJ2-1; 9 nucleotides align to TRBD2. V gave up 5 bases and J gave up 1 base; unmatched junction bases: 6. CDR3 size: 16 residues. Germline V gene lookup returns CDR1 SEHNR and CDR2 FQNEAQ (reference sequence). As DNA, the CDR3 is TGTGCCAGCAGCAGATTAGCGGGAGTTTCCTACAATGAGCAGTTCTTC. This gives the protein CASSRLAGVSYNEQFF.